The rows below give T cell receptor beta chains drawn from one sample of a study of graft-versus-host responses after intestinal transplantation. Assay used: immunoSEQ multiplex PCR; TCRdb lists only in-frame clones, some missing. The sample consists of more than 9,500 clones, 35% of them appearing once. The material was alloreactive CD8+ T cells from a mixed lymphocyte reaction culture, obtained before intestinal transplant. The receptors were gathered from a human patient who received an intestinal transplant. Each CDR3 is given with its conserved first and last residue. The D gene is left open where the match is weak. The size entry is marked missing in some rows and otherwise reads once, few, many or a size class.

-	-	TRBV13	17	TRBJ2-7	CASSLSRDPQPPYEQYF	TGTGCCAGCAGCTTAAGCCGGGACCCGCAACCCCCCTACGAGCAGTACTTC
few	-	TRBV4-1	13	TRBJ2-7	CASSQDAGYEQYF	TGTGCCAGCAGCCAAGATGCGGGCTACGAGCAGTACTTC
few	-	TRBV5-5	12	TRBJ2-1	CASSWRGNEQFF	TGTGCCAGCAGCTGGCGGGGCAATGAGCAGTTCTTC
-	-	TRBV19	12	TRBJ2-1	CASSTYYNEQFF	TGTGCCAGTAGTACGTACTACAATGAGCAGTTCTTC
few	TRBD2	TRBV7-9	15	TRBJ2-1	CASSKAGVTYNEQFF	TGTGCCAGCAGCAAAGCGGGAGTAACTTACAATGAGCAGTTCTTC
few	-	TRBV30	12	TRBJ1-2	CAWRQTQAGYTF	TGTGCCTGGAGGCAGACGCAGGCTGGCTACACCTTC
-	TRBD1	TRBV28	16	TRBJ2-2	CASSFWTGGNTGELFF	TGTGCCAGCAGTTTCTGGACAGGGGGCAACACCGGGGAGCTGTTTTTT
few	TRBD2	TRBV9	15	TRBJ2-3	CASSAGTSGTDTQYF	TGTGCCAGCAGCGCCGGGACTAGCGGCACAGATACGCAGTATTTT
medium-sized	-	TRBV28	13	TRBJ2-2	CASGPSGSGELFF	TGTGCCAGCGGACCCTCCGGGAGCGGGGAGCTGTTTTTT
-	-	TRBV6-1	15	TRBJ2-7	CASSPGAGANYEQYF	TGTGCCAGCAGCCCCGGAGCAGGGGCTAACTACGAGCAGTACTTC
few	-	TRBV19	13	TRBJ1-1	CASSISQNTEAFF	TGTGCCAGTAGTATCTCACAGAACACTGAAGCTTTCTTT
large	TRBD2	TRBV7-9	17	TRBJ2-7	CASSSKGTSGRPYEQYF	TGTGCCAGCAGCTCAAAAGGGACTAGCGGGAGGCCCTACGAGCAGTACTTC
few	-	TRBV6-4	12	TRBJ1-1	CASSDGGAEAFF	TGTGCCAGCAGTGACGGTGGGGCTGAAGCTTTCTTT
medium-sized	-	TRBV14	15	TRBJ2-7	CASSQNSGGSYEQYF	TGTGCCAGCAGCCAAAACTCCGGGGGCTCCTACGAGCAGTACTTC
-	-	TRBV28	14	TRBJ1-2	CASMRDAINYGYTF	TGTGCCAGTATGAGGGATGCGATTAACTATGGCTACACCTTC
few	TRBD1	TRBV5-1	15	TRBJ2-7	CASSLAGTGAHEQYF	TGTGCCAGCAGCCTCGCCGGGACAGGGGCGCACGAGCAGTACTTC
few	TRBD2	TRBV6-1	15	TRBJ2-3	CASSLLAGSTDTQYF	TGTGCCAGCAGTTTACTAGCGGGGAGCACAGATACGCAGTATTTT
-	-	TRBV25-1	13	TRBJ2-7	CASSEAGRYEQYF	TGTGCCAGCAGTGAGGCTGGTAGATACGAGCAGTACTTC
few	-	TRBV4-2	17	TRBJ2-6	CASSHPGGAPGANVLTF	TGTGCCAGCAGCCACCCTGGGGGGGCCCCTGGGGCCAACGTCCTGACTTTC
few	-	TRBV6-6	14	TRBJ1-5	CASSYVGQDQPQHF	TGTGCCAGCAGTTACGTCGGGCAAGATCAGCCCCAGCATTTT
-	-	TRBV7-3	16	TRBJ1-4	CASSLGFLGTNEKLFF	TGTGCCAGCAGCTTAGGGTTTTTGGGGACTAATGAAAAACTGTTTTTT
few	TRBD1	TRBV4-2	15	TRBJ1-1	CASSQPDGGQGEAFF	TGTGCCAGCAGCCAACCAGATGGGGGACAGGGTGAAGCTTTCTTT
few	-	TRBV27	14	TRBJ2-1	CASRRSSSYNEQFF	TGTGCCAGCAGACGATCCAGCTCCTACAATGAGCAGTTCTTC
few	-	TRBV7-9	13	TRBJ1-5	CASSQDPGQPQHF	TGTGCCAGCAGCCAAGATCCGGGACAGCCCCAGCATTTT
few	-	TRBV19	16	TRBJ1-5	CASSWGGATSNQPQHF	TGTGCCAGTAGTTGGGGGGGGGCCACCTCCAATCAGCCCCAGCATTTT
-	-	TRBV9	14	TRBJ1-4	CASSAGTTGEKLFF	TGTGCCAGCAGCGCTGGGACTACTGGTGAAAAACTGTTTTTT
-	TRBD1	TRBV7-6	16	TRBJ2-7	CASSVRTGLALYEQYF	TGTGCCAGCAGCGTCCGGACAGGGTTGGCCCTCTACGAGCAGTACTTC